The 23 T cell receptor beta chains in this list originate from one sample, sequenced in a study of molecular identifiers for immune sequencing clone quantification. Via MiXCR, TCRdb re-called the PCR reads, giving one row per CDR3 protein. The repertoire has 600,000 to 650,000 distinct CDR3 sequences, less than 20% of them found once; the top ten carry 0.7% to 1%. The specimen was naive CD8+ T cells from blood, with Jurkat cell RNA spiked in. This sample's subset: FACS-sorted CD8+CD4-CCR7+CD45RA+ naive T cells. The receptors derive from a human donor in good health. Some libraries in this study had Jurkat cell RNA spiked in.

This clonotype has ten or more counts. This sequence joins TRBV20-1 and TRBJ1-2; D gene unclear. The V and J ends lost 0 bases and 4 bases respectively, with 9 bases between them. This CDR3 comprises 13 residues. Germline CDR1 reads DFQATT; CDR2 reads SNEGSKA (reference sequence). This chain's CDR3 is CSARDAQTYGYTF. The CDR3 DNA follows: TGCAGTGCTAGAGATGCCCAGACCTATGGCTACACCTTC.

This clonotype was observed many times. The V gene is TRBV2, the J gene TRBJ2-4; D tentatively fits TRBD1 or TRBD2 (5 bases each). CDR1 and CDR2 (germline): SNHLY, FYNNEI. The CDR3 has 14 amino acids. The V and J ends lost 6 bases and 4 bases respectively, with 13 bases between them. This CDR3 reads CASRRGEGKNIQYF. The CDR3 bases are TGTGCCAGCAGGAGGGGAGAGGGAAAAAACATTCAGTACTTC.

Comment on this clonotype: Its ends do not fully match the called genes, so a read error is possible. In DNA form, the CDR3 reads TGCGCCAGCAGTTTAACAGGGAGGGAAGTTTTCTTT. It specifies CASSLTGREVFF. The chain has TRBV6-5 and TRBJ1-1, with TRBD1 as a possible D gene (6 bases). CDR3 length: 12 amino acids. In germline, CDR1 is MNHEY, CDR2 SVGAGI.

In this sample, this clonotype turned up many times. The V gene is TRBV10-1, the J gene TRBJ2-1; D may be TRBD2 (5 bases). V was trimmed by 0 bases and J by 5 bases, leaving 14 bases between them. This CDR3 comprises 16 residues. The V gene's germline CDR1 is WNHNN and CDR2 SYGVQD (reference sequence). CDR3 protein: CASSESRTRVHNEQFF. CDR3 in DNA: TGCGCCAGCAGTGAGTCGCGGACTCGCGTCCACAATGAGCAGTTCTTC.

V usage is TRBV9 and J usage is TRBJ1-2, with 8 bases matching TRBD1. The CDR3 length is 16 residues. The germline V gene has CDR1 SGDLS and CDR2 YYNGEE. Germline trimming cut 4 bases from V and 0 bases from J; bases unmatched to any gene: 8. The DNA of the CDR3 is TGTGCCAGCAGCCCAGGGACAGGCCACTCTAACTATGGCTACACCTTC. Translating it yields CASSPGTGHSNYGYTF.

At least ten counts were recorded for this clonotype. The CDR3 region is CASSPLGSVSTYGYTF. CDR3 nucleotide sequence: TGTGCCAGCAGCCCATTAGGAAGCGTCAGCACCTATGGCTACACCTTC. The chain joins TRBV7-9 to TRBJ1-2, with D unclear. Trimming cost V 5 bases and J 4 bases, with 20 bases left between them. The CDR3 has 16 amino acids. Germline assignment: CDR1 SEHNR and CDR2 FQNEAQ (reference sequence). Full variable domain (remainder filled in from reference TRBV7-9 and TRBJ1-2): DTGVSQNPRHKITKRGQNVTFRCDPISEHNRLYWYRQTLGQGPEFLTYFQNEAQLEKSRLLSDRFSAERPKGSFSTLEIQRTEQGDSAMYLCASSPLGSVSTYGYTFGSGTRLTVV.

A word on this clonotype: A read error may account for a junction end that differs from germline. The genes are TRBV11-1 and TRBJ2-7; D gene ambiguous. This CDR3 is built from 15 residues. Germline assignment: CDR1 SGHAT and CDR2 FQDESV (reference sequence). The CDR3 sequence: CASNLMESRLSEQYF. CDR3 DNA sequence: TGTGCCAGCAACTTAATGGAATCGAGGCTTAGCGAGCAGTACTTC.

This clonotype appeared many times. The chain uses TRBV28 and TRBJ1-4; 7 bases are shared with TRBD1. Germline-derived CDR1 and CDR2 are MDHEN and SYDVKM. There are 14 residues in the CDR3. J was trimmed by 7 bases and V by 2 bases; bases with no gene match: 4. The CDR3 DNA reads as TGTGCCAGCAGTTTAAGGGGGCCTGTTGAAAAACTGTTTTTT. The encoded protein is CASSLRGPVEKLFF. Full variable domain (remainder filled in from reference TRBV28 and TRBJ1-4): DVKVTQSSRYLVKRTGEKVFLECVQDMDHENMFWYRQDPGLGLRLIYFSYDVKMKEKGDIPEGYSVSREKKERFSLILESASTNQTSMYLCASSLRGPVEKLFFGSGTQLSVL.

At least ten counts were recorded for this clonotype. This chain uses TRBV7-2 with TRBJ1-1; no clear D. The germline gives CDR1 SGHTA, CDR2 FQGNSA. The CDR3 is 14 residues long. Between the trimmed V and J ends, which lost 10 bases and 0 bases, there was a span of 15 bases. CDR3 sequence (DNA): TGTGCCACGGCCGGGTGGGGTATGAACACTGAAGCTTTCTTT. It codes for CATAGWGMNTEAFF. The full variable domain, its missing parts supplied by reference TRBV7-2 and TRBJ1-1, is GAGVSQSPSNKVTEKGKDVELRCDPISGHTALYWYRQSLGQGLEFLIYFQGNSAPDKSGLPSDRFSAERTGGSVSTLTIQRTQQEDSAVYLCATAGWGMNTEAFFGQGTRLTVV.

Points on this clonotype: Given a much more abundant clone one base away, this may be a read error. This chain connects TRBV9 to TRBJ1-1, with D hard to call. Germline CDR1 SGDLS, CDR2 YYNGEE. This CDR3 contains 13 residues. The CDR3 coding sequence is TGTGCCAACAGCGAGTGGTTGAACACTGAAGCTTTCTTT. Translating gives CANSEWLNTEAFF.

This clonotype was observed many times. The J gene is TRBJ2-7, the V gene TRBV19, with D perhaps TRBD1 or TRBD2 (5 bases each). V was shortened by 6 bases and J by 1 base, with 10 bases between the two germline ends. The CDR3 is made up of 13 amino acids. The germline V gene encodes CDR1 LNHDA and CDR2 SQIVND (reference sequence). The CDR3 sequence: CASRGPESYEQYF. DNA of the CDR3: TGTGCCAGTAGGGGACCGGAGTCCTACGAGCAGTACTTC.

On this clonotype: A read error is possible here, since a much larger clone lies one base away. This rearrangement joins TRBV12-3 or TRBV12-4 to TRBJ1-1; weak D call: TRBD1 (5 bases). The CDR3 is made up of 16 amino acids. Trimming shortened V by 4 bases and J by 1 base, and 16 bases separated the two germline ends. The chain's CDR3 is CASSSGFRETNTEAFF. CDR3 DNA sequence: TGTGCCAGCAGTTCAGGGTTCCGGGAAACGAACACTGAAGCTTTCTTT.

Note on this clonotype: A much larger clone differs by one base, so this may be a read error. The chain employs TRBV4-2 and TRBJ1-1, with a weak D call TRBD1 (5 bases). With 3 bases removed from V and 2 bases from J, the gap between germline ends came to 19 bases. The germline V gene encodes CDR1 LGHNA and CDR2 YNFKEQ. The CDR3 extends over 17 amino acids. CDR3 region: CASSQSAGLRPNTEAFF. In nucleotides, the CDR3 is TGTGCCAGCAGCCAGAGCGCGGGGCTTAGGCCAAACACTGAAGCTTTCTTT.

This chain connects TRBV20-1 to TRBJ2-7; D not certain. Trimming pared 8 bases from V and 3 bases from J, leaving 11 bases between. CDR3 length: 11 amino acids. CDR1 is DFQATT and CDR2 is SNEGSKA in the germline V gene (reference sequence). The CDR3 loop reads CSTNFGYEQYF. CDR3 nucleotides: TGCAGTACTAACTTTGGCTACGAGCAGTACTTC.

This clonotype appeared many times. The chain couples TRBV20-1 to TRBJ2-7; D is undetermined. V lost 0 bases and J lost 6, with 9 bases in between. This CDR3 comprises 12 residues. Germline V gives CDR1 DFQATT, CDR2 SNEGSKA (reference sequence). The CDR3 bases are TGCAGTGCTAGAGATCTCCATCCCGAGCAGTACTTC. This translates into CSARDLHPEQYF.

This clonotype was observed many times. The chain uses TRBV27 and TRBJ2-5; a weak D match, TRBD1 (6 bases). The CDR3 totals 12 residues. The germline gives CDR1 MNHEY, CDR2 SMNVEV (reference sequence). Trimming left V 4 bases short and J 5 bases short, with 8 bases between. In nucleotides, the CDR3 is TGTGCCAGCAGTTCAGGGGTCGAGACCCAGTACTTC. Translated, it gives CASSSGVETQYF.

This clonotype was detected only a few times. V usage is TRBV3-1 and J usage is TRBJ2-7; 9 bases match TRBD1. V was pared by 4 bases and J by 5 bases, with 12 bases of the junction left unmatched. Germline loops: CDR1 LGHDT, CDR2 YNNKEL (reference sequence). The length of the CDR3 is 16 residues. This chain's CDR3 is CASSPRPGQGKNEQYF. CDR3 in DNA: TGTGCCAGCAGCCCCAGACCGGGACAGGGTAAGAACGAGCAGTACTTC.

Concerning this clonotype: A read error may explain this, as a much larger clone is one base away. This chain joins TRBV12-3 or TRBV12-4 and TRBJ2-5; D ambiguous. Trimming left V 4 bases short and J 2 bases short, with 8 bases between. The CDR3 covers 13 residues. Here the CDR3 DNA reads TGTGCCAGCAGTTCCTCCATGCAAGAGACCCAGTACTTC. Translated, it gives CASSSSMQETQYF.

At least ten counts were recorded for this clonotype. The CDR3 nucleotides read TGCGCCAGCAGCCAAGAGCGGGGAGGTTTCTACGAGCAGTACTTC. The encoded protein is CASSQERGGFYEQYF. This chain uses TRBV4-3 with TRBJ2-7, with D possibly matching TRBD2 (6 bases). V lost 0 bases to trimming and J lost 3 bases, with 12 bases between them. Per the germline V gene, CDR1 is LGHNA and CDR2 is YSLEER. The CDR3 totals 15 residues.

This clonotype showed up just a few times. V and J are TRBV4-3 and TRBJ2-1; D is perhaps TRBD1 or TRBD2 (6 bases each). Trimming shortened V by 0 bases and J by 4 bases, and 16 bases separated the two germline ends. The germline V gene has CDR1 LGHNA and CDR2 YSLEER. The length of the CDR3 is 17 residues. Here the CDR3 reads CASSQDPGRGGYNEQFF. The CDR3 DNA follows: TGCGCCAGCAGCCAAGATCCGGGCAGGGGAGGATACAATGAGCAGTTCTTC.

This clonotype was seen a few times. This chain links TRBV7-9 with TRBJ2-1; no reliable D call. Germline V gene sequence: CDR1 SEHNR, CDR2 FQNEAQ (reference sequence). The CDR3 covers 14 residues. The V end was cut by 2 bases, the J end by 7 bases, with 12 bases between. In DNA, the CDR3 is TGTGCCAGCAGCTTATTCAGCCGAGCTAATGAGCAGTTCTTC. Protein product: CASSLFSRANEQFF.

A note on this clonotype: A much larger clone is a single base away; this may be a read error. The chain couples TRBV19 to TRBJ2-4; D not certain. Trimming took 10 bases from V and 5 from J, leaving 9 bases between them. Germline V CDR1 and CDR2: LNHDA, SQIVND (reference sequence). The length of the CDR3 is 11 residues. CDR3: CANTGQNIQYF. In DNA, the CDR3 is TGTGCCAATACCGGTCAAAACATTCAGTACTTC.

V usage is TRBV7-9 and J usage is TRBJ1-1; 8 bases line up with TRBD1. Germline V gene sequence: CDR1 SEHNR, CDR2 FQNEAQ (reference sequence). This CDR3 region has 14 residues. The ends lost 5 bases at V and 3 bases at J; junction bases unmatched: 5. In nucleotides, the CDR3 is TGTGCCAGCAGCCTATCGACAGGGGACACTGAAGCTTTCTTT. It specifies CASSLSTGDTEAFF.